Reported below is one T cell receptor (beta chain). Germline-derived CDR1 and CDR2 are LNHDA and SQIVND (reference sequence). V shed 3 bases and J 4 bases; nucleotides not matched to a gene: 6. The CDR3 consists of 15 residues. This sample stems from a study of blood T cell repertoires in COVID-19. Study at large: There were acute and convalescent COVID-19 samples, and they came from the United States, Italy and Spain. Nucleic acid was either cDNA or gDNA, and it came from T cells, B-cell-depleted T cells, or PBMCs.

Clinical histories supplied by participants themselves formed the basis of cohort assignment. Authors' processing steps: Reference gene primer amplification gave nucleated cell count estimates. The repertoire was sequenced with immunoSEQ multiplex PCR; TCRdb's copy has only in-frame clones and lacks some. V, J and clone size derive from that table, while D and trimming were established from the DNA sequence. This table has 130,000 to 150,000 clones, around 89% appearing once. This chain joins TRBV19 and TRBJ2-7; 10 bases map to TRBD2. The specimen sequenced was PBMCs or T cells enriched from blood (not recorded which). The TCR sequence derives from a woman aged 25 to 39 with acute COVID-19. CDR3 DNA sequence: TGTGCCAGTAGTATGGGCCTAGCGGGAGTGTACGAGCAGTACTTC. Encoded protein: CASSMGLAGVYEQYF.